This TCR beta chain was sequenced during a study of blood T cells in healthy people across ages. This clonotype has at least ten counts. Its specificity is not known. General study points: What prevented conclusive comparison of naive and antigen-experienced cells was that PBMCs were unsorted.

A second PCR of 7 to 11 cycles used a sample-barcoded 5' primer and a J-beta primer mix. TCRdb recomputed calls from the 5' RACE reads with MiXCR, one row per CDR3 protein. The sample has some 1.5 million distinct CDR3 sequences, over 25% seen once. The source is a woman aged 30 to 39 in good health. The sequenced material came from blood.

CDR3 loop: CSVEGGPQETQYF. In nucleotides, the CDR3 is TGCAGCGTTGAAGGGGGACCACAAGAGACCCAGTACTTC. The chain employs TRBV29-1 and TRBJ2-5, with D perhaps being TRBD1 or TRBD2 (5 bases each). V shed 1 base and J shed 2 bases, with 8 bases lying between them. Germline-derived CDR1 and CDR2 are SQVTM and ANQGSEA. The CDR3 covers 13 residues. The full variable domain, in which reference TRBV29-1 and TRBJ2-5 provide the parts outside the CDR3, is SAVISQKPSRDICQRGTSLTIQCQVDSQVTMMFWYRQQPGQSLTLIATANQGSEATYESGFVIDKFPISRPNLTFSTLTVSNMSPEDSSIYLCSVEGGPQETQYFGPGTRLLVL.